Included here is one T cell receptor (beta chain) sequence, with context. Antigen specificity is unknown. A read error may account for a junction end that differs from germline. The entire patient cohort was treatment-naive prior to thyroid surgery. These data are taken from a study of metastatic and nonmetastatic thyroid tumors. For the study at large: Repertoires were compared across blood and tumor or nodule tissue from malignant and benign thyroid patients. Study-wide results and limits: TCR beta diversity was reportedly significantly higher in malignant thyroid tumors than benign nodules, in blood and tumor.

In the authors' workflow: Researchers built a distant-metastasis classifier for papillary thyroid cancer that drew on CDR3 differences across clinicopathological groups. TCRdb redid the clone calls on the PCR reads using MiXCR. What appears here as the V and J calls and clone size reflects TCRdb's work, not the paper's. The sample yields tens of thousands of clones, about 12% seen once. Germline V gene data show CDR1 as SGHDT and CDR2 as YYEEEE. The CDR3 spans 18 residues. J is TRBJ2-7 and V is TRBV5-6; 7 bases are shared with TRBD1. The sequenced material came from blood. The origin of this receptor is a male donor with papillary thyroid cancer or a benign thyroid nodule (not recorded which). Some clones in this sample may be carry-over from other donors' samples. The CDR3 DNA sequence: TGTTCCAGCAGCTCCGGTCCTCAAACAGGGGCTTTAACCTACGAGCAGTACTTC. Translating gives CSSSSGPQTGALTYEQYF.